These 27 T cell receptor beta chains originate from one sample sequenced in a study of cytomegalovirus exposure and HLA in healthy donors. Assay: immunoSEQ multiplex PCR; the TCRdb copy retains only in-frame clones and omits some. The profile shows some 130,000 clones, 75% to 90% of them singletons. Sample: PBMCs. The source is a woman aged 18-35 years in good health and CMV-seronegative.

The sample holds one count of this clone. The chain employs TRBV11-3 and TRBJ2-1; TRBD2 is a possible D gene (5 bases). Germline CDR1 and CDR2: SGHNT and YENEEA. The ends were cut back, 2 bases at V and 8 bases at J, with 7 bases in the middle. The CDR3 covers 12 residues. The CDR3 is CASSLSRDEQFF. As DNA, the CDR3 is TGTGCCAGCAGCTTATCGAGGGATGAGCAGTTCTTC.

This sequence joins TRBV7-8 and TRBJ2-6; D remains unclear. The CDR3 length is 16 residues. V was trimmed by 3 bases and J by 1 base, leaving 10 bases between them. Germline CDR1 SGHVS, CDR2 FQNEAQ. CDR3 sequence (DNA): TGTGCCAGCAGCTTGTCCCCACGGTCTGGGGCCAACGTCCTGACTTTC. This codes for CASSLSPRSGANVLTF.

The genes are TRBV5-5 and TRBJ1-4; 8 bases agree with TRBD1. CDR3 length equals 14 residues. Per the germline V gene, CDR1 is SGHKS and CDR2 is YYEKEE (reference sequence). The J segment lost 5 bases and the V segment lost 4 bases, leaving 4 bases of the junction unmatched. CDR3 in amino acids: CASSQGAANEKLFF. Here the CDR3 DNA reads TGTGCCAGCAGCCAGGGGGCGGCGAATGAAAAACTGTTTTTT.

This sequence joins TRBV9 and TRBJ2-2; 9 bases are a match to TRBD1. After removal of 4 bases from V and 3 bases from J, the junction contained 7 bases not matched to a gene. The CDR3 totals 16 residues. CDR1 is SGDLS and CDR2 is YYNGEE in the germline V gene. The CDR3 here is CASSTTGGAYTGELFF. The CDR3 bases are TGTGCCAGCAGCACAACAGGGGGCGCTTACACCGGGGAGCTGTTTTTT. Filled out from reference TRBV9 and TRBJ2-2, the complete variable domain reads DSGVTQTPKHLITATGQRVTLRCSPRSGDLSVYWYQQSLDQGLQFLIQYYNGEERAKGNILERFSAQQFPDLHSELNLSSLELGDSALYFCASSTTGGAYTGELFFGEGSRLTVL.

The table lists this clone with a few counts. CDR3 DNA sequence: TGCGCCAGCAGCCAAGTTCCGGAGTTGAGGTCACCCCTCCACTTT. Translating gives CASSQVPELRSPLHF. The chain recombines TRBV4-1 with TRBJ1-6; D unclear. The germline V gene has CDR1 MGHRA and CDR2 YSYEKL. This CDR3 has 15 amino acids. Trimming stripped 1 base from V and 10 bases from J, with 14 bases between.

The chain carries TRBV4-1 and TRBJ2-1, with D perhaps TRBD2 (5 bases). V shed 3 bases and J shed 2 bases, with 8 bases lying between them. The CDR3 loop spans 14 amino acids. The germline CDR1 and CDR2 sequences are MGHRA and YSYEKL. CDR3 sequence: CASSQQRTYNEQFF. DNA for the CDR3: TGCGCCAGCAGCCAGCAGCGGACCTACAATGAGCAGTTCTTC.

The CDR3 is CASTQLLGGLDTEAFF. For the CDR3, the DNA is TGCGCCAGCACCCAGTTACTCGGGGGTTTAGACACTGAAGCTTTCTTT. The V call is TRBV5-1, the J call TRBJ1-1; D may be TRBD1 (5 bases). The CDR3 is made up of 16 amino acids. Germline V gene lookup returns CDR1 SGHRS and CDR2 YFSETQ. V lost 6 bases to trimming and J lost 3 bases, with 21 bases between them.

As concerns this clone: Other DNA variants within this sample encode the same CDR3. This rearrangement joins TRBV7-9 to TRBJ2-7, with a possible D match to TRBD2 (6 bases). The CDR3 has 15 amino acids. The V gene's germline CDR1 is SEHNR and CDR2 FQNEAQ (reference sequence). Trimming removed 2 bases at V and 1 base at J, with 12 bases between. The DNA for the CDR3 is TGTGCCAGCAGCTTAACCGGGGGTAGGTCCTACGAGCAGTACTTC. It specifies CASSLTGGRSYEQYF.

This clone has more than one count but fewer than ten. The rearrangement joins TRBV19 to TRBJ2-1, with 9 bases fitting TRBD1. Germline V gene lookup returns CDR1 LNHDA and CDR2 SQIVND (reference sequence). The J segment lost 8 bases and the V segment lost 7 bases, leaving 9 bases of the junction unmatched. CDR3 length: 14 residues. The CDR3 bases are TGTGCCAGTATGGGACAGGGTGGGGGCGATGAGCAGTTCTTC. Protein: CASMGQGGGDEQFF.

The chain joins TRBV6-6 to TRBJ1-5; the match to TRBD1 covers 9 bases. The CDR3 spans 13 residues. Germline V gene data show CDR1 as MNHNY and CDR2 as SVGAGI (reference sequence). V shed 6 bases and J 5 bases; nucleotides not matched to a gene: 2. The CDR3 here is CASRDRGHQPQHF. The CDR3 DNA follows: TGTGCCAGCAGGGACAGGGGCCATCAGCCCCAGCATTTT.

This chain uses TRBV15 with TRBJ1-6, with D tentatively TRBD1 (6 bases). The V and J ends lost 0 bases and 9 bases respectively, with 15 bases between them. Germline V gene lookup returns CDR1 LNHNV and CDR2 YYDKDF (reference sequence). The CDR3 runs 16 residues. CDR3 region: CATSRETGPRGSPLHF. DNA for the CDR3: TGTGCCACCAGCAGAGAGACAGGTCCCCGGGGTTCACCCCTCCACTTT.

The rearrangement joins TRBV18 to TRBJ1-1; 12 nucleotides match TRBD1. V was clipped by 3 bases and J by 2 bases; unmatched bases: 7. CDR1 is KGHSH and CDR2 is LQKENI in the germline V gene. The CDR3 length is 17 residues. CDR3 bases: TGTGCCAGCTCACCGAGGGGACAGGGGGCAGGAAACACTGAAGCTTTCTTT. It codes for CASSPRGQGAGNTEAFF.

The chain employs TRBV6-1 and TRBJ2-2; 7 nucleotides line up with TRBD2. In germline, CDR1 is MNHNS, CDR2 SASEGT. This CDR3 is 15 amino acids long. With V trimmed by 7 bases and J by 10 bases, 15 bases remained unmatched. The CDR3: CASTLRGVTLPELFF. CDR3 coding DNA: TGTGCCAGCACTCTCCGGGGGGTAACCTTGCCGGAGCTGTTTTTT.

The gene calls are TRBV5-1 and TRBJ1-6, with 7 bases that match TRBD1. V gave up 3 bases and J gave up 5 bases; unmatched junction bases: 2. Per germline, CDR1 SGHRS and CDR2 YFSETQ. CDR3 length: 14 amino acids. The CDR3 bases are TGCGCCAGCAGCTCTCAGGGGGATAATTCACCCCTCCACTTT. This codes for CASSSQGDNSPLHF.

This chain connects TRBV13 to TRBJ2-1, with 8 bases aligning to TRBD1. There are 16 residues in the CDR3. Per the germline V gene, CDR1 is PRHDT and CDR2 is FYEKMQ (reference sequence). V trimming: 5 bases; J trimming: 5 bases; junction bases outside the gene matches: 11. CDR3 nucleotides: TGTGCCAGCAGCCCGAGACGAGGGACAGGAAACAATGAGCAGTTCTTC. Translation gives CASSPRRGTGNNEQFF.

This clone was detected only once. The V gene is TRBV5-1, the J gene TRBJ2-7; 7 nucleotides match TRBD2. Germline V CDR1 and CDR2: SGHRS, YFSETQ. CDR3 length: 13 residues. Unmatched junction bases numbered 8, after V lost 4 bases and J lost 7 bases. The CDR3 nucleotides read TGCGCCAGCAGCCCCTTATTAGCGGGTGAGCAGTACTTC. Amino acid sequence: CASSPLLAGEQYF.

The chain carries TRBV27 and TRBJ2-1, with a weak D call TRBD2 (7 bases). V lost 5 bases and J lost 5, with 16 bases in between. Germline values: CDR1 MNHEY, CDR2 SMNVEV (reference sequence). The CDR3 runs to 15 residues. CDR3 amino acids: CASSPLGGANNEQFF. The DNA for the CDR3 is TGTGCCAGCAGTCCCTTAGGGGGGGCCAACAATGAGCAGTTCTTC.

V usage is TRBV29-1 and J usage is TRBJ2-5; possibly TRBD2 for D (5 bases). With 4 bases removed from V and 0 bases from J, the gap between germline ends came to 9 bases. CDR1 and CDR2 from the germline V gene are SQVTM and ANQGSEA. The CDR3 extends over 13 amino acids. As DNA, the CDR3 is TGCAGCGTTGTCGGGGAATACCAAGAGACCCAGTACTTC. It translates to CSVVGEYQETQYF.

This clone was picked up one time. The chain is built from TRBV18 and TRBJ2-2, with 10 bases matching TRBD2. The CDR3 extends over 17 amino acids. Germline V gene sequence: CDR1 KGHSH, CDR2 LQKENI. V lost 4 bases and J lost 5; bases outside the gene matches: 10. The CDR3 nucleotides read TGTGCCAGCTCACGGCGCGGACTAGCGGTGGGAACCGGGGAGCTGTTTTTT. It translates to CASSRRGLAVGTGELFF.

This rearrangement joins TRBV10-3 to TRBJ1-5, with D possibly being TRBD1 (6 bases). Germline V lookup: CDR1 ENHRY, CDR2 SYGVKD. V was shortened by 6 bases and J by 5 bases, with 17 bases between the two germline ends. This CDR3 region has 15 residues. CDR3 residues: CAIRDDRRGDQPQHF. In nucleotides, the CDR3 is TGTGCCATCAGAGATGACAGGCGCGGCGATCAGCCCCAGCATTTT.

This clone counts as medium-sized. V is TRBV9 and J is TRBJ1-5; no definite D call. Germline lookup yields CDR1 SGDLS and CDR2 YYNGEE. The CDR3 is made up of 12 amino acids. V was shortened by 2 bases and J by 6 bases, with 6 bases between the two germline ends. The CDR3 sequence is CASSVSRQPQHF. CDR3 nucleotides: TGTGCCAGCAGCGTCTCGCGTCAGCCCCAGCATTTT.

The chain is built from TRBV15 and TRBJ1-4; no clear D. This CDR3 comprises 15 residues. Germline V lookup: CDR1 LNHNV, CDR2 YYDKDF (reference sequence). With 5 bases removed from V and 0 bases from J, the gap between germline ends came to 10 bases. CDR3 DNA sequence: TGTGCCACCAGCCGGGAACTTGCAACTAATGAAAAACTGTTTTTT. As protein: CATSRELATNEKLFF.

The chain couples TRBV7-9 to TRBJ1-2; D perhaps matches TRBD1 (6 bases). The germline V and J ends were trimmed by 5 bases and 8 bases, with 18 bases remaining between them. CDR1 and CDR2 (germline): SEHNR, FQNEAQ (reference sequence). The CDR3 sequence is 14 residues long. The CDR3 region is CASSVDGTRVGYTF. CDR3 sequence (DNA): TGTGCCAGCAGCGTCGACGGGACACGGGTAGGCTACACCTTC. Looking up the rest from reference TRBV7-9 and TRBJ1-2 gives the full variable domain: DTGVSQNPRHKITKRGQNVTFRCDPISEHNRLYWYRQTLGQGPEFLTYFQNEAQLEKSRLLSDRFSAERPKGSFSTLEIQRTEQGDSAMYLCASSVDGTRVGYTFGSGTRLTVV.

The J gene is TRBJ2-7, the V gene TRBV6-5, with a tentative D call TRBD2 (5 bases). Germline V gene sequence: CDR1 MNHEY, CDR2 SVGAGI. This CDR3 region has 14 residues. The germline V and J ends were trimmed by 6 bases and 1 base, with 13 bases remaining between them. The CDR3 DNA reads as TGTGCCAGCAGAGATATGGGGAGATCCTACGAGCAGTACTTC. Its translation is CASRDMGRSYEQYF.

The chain recombines TRBV5-6 with TRBJ2-3; 8 positions match TRBD1. Germline CDR1 and CDR2: SGHDT and YYEEEE. The CDR3 has 15 amino acids. Unmatched junction bases numbered 4, after V lost 3 bases and J lost 1 base. CDR3 sequence (DNA): TGTGCCAGCAGCTCGGGACAGGTAGGCACAGATACGCAGTATTTT. Translating it yields CASSSGQVGTDTQYF.

The V and J genes are TRBV18 and TRBJ2-3, with TRBD2 matching over 14 bases. After removal of 6 bases from V and 5 bases from J, the junction contained 10 bases not matched to a gene. This CDR3 comprises 17 residues. Per the germline V gene, CDR1 is KGHSH and CDR2 is LQKENI. In nucleotides, the CDR3 is TGTGCCAGCTCCCAACAAGAGACTAGCGGGGGGGGAGATACGCAGTATTTT. Encoded protein: CASSQQETSGGGDTQYF. Complete variable domain (other parts from reference TRBV18 and TRBJ2-3): NAGVMQNPRHLVRRRGQEARLRCSPMKGHSHVYWYRQLPEEGLKFMVYLQKENIIDESGMPKERFSAEFPKEGPSILRIQQVVRGDSAAYFCASSQQETSGGGDTQYFGPGTRLTVL.

This clone has just one count. As DNA, the CDR3 is TGTGCCAGCAGCTGGGGGGTTTTTTCTGGAAACACCATATATTTT. This translates into CASSWGVFSGNTIYF. V is TRBV2 and J is TRBJ1-3; TRBD1 might be the D (5 bases). This CDR3 has 15 residues. V shed 6 bases and J shed 1 base, with 13 bases lying between them. The germline gives CDR1 SNHLY, CDR2 FYNNEI. Looking up the rest from reference TRBV2 and TRBJ1-3 gives the full variable domain: EPEVTQTPSHQVTQMGQEVILRCVPISNHLYFYWYRQILGQKVEFLVSFYNNEISEKSEIFDDQFSVERPDGSNFTLKIRSTKLEDSAMYFCASSWGVFSGNTIYFGEGSWLTVV.